This T cell receptor (beta chain) originates from a study of Ad26.COV2.S vaccination and SARS-CoV-2 variants. Findings of the study overall: Total T cell responses may have been underestimated by the TCR breadth and depth analyses. Reported post-vaccination CD8+ and CD4+ T cell responses to spike showed substantial breadth. Relative to placebo recipients, vaccine recipients exhibited elevated spike-specific TCR breadth.

Some clones are missing from TCRdb's copy, which holds only in-frame ones; the method was immunoSEQ multiplex PCR. The data show about 180,000 clones, around nine tenths seen once. Regarding this clone: Its antigen remains unidentified.

V shed 5 bases, J shed 0 bases, and the junction held 5 bases outside the gene matches. The length of the CDR3 is 14 residues. Germline CDR1 is SGHNT and CDR2 is YYREEE (reference sequence). This sequence originates from a human donor who had recovered from COVID-19. The J gene is TRBJ2-7, the V gene TRBV5-4; 7 positions match TRBD1. The specimen comprised peripheral blood, sampled after recovery from COVID-19. For the CDR3, the DNA is TGTGCCAGCAGGTCGGACAGGAGCTCCTACGAGCAGTACTTC. Its translation is CASRSDRSSYEQYF.